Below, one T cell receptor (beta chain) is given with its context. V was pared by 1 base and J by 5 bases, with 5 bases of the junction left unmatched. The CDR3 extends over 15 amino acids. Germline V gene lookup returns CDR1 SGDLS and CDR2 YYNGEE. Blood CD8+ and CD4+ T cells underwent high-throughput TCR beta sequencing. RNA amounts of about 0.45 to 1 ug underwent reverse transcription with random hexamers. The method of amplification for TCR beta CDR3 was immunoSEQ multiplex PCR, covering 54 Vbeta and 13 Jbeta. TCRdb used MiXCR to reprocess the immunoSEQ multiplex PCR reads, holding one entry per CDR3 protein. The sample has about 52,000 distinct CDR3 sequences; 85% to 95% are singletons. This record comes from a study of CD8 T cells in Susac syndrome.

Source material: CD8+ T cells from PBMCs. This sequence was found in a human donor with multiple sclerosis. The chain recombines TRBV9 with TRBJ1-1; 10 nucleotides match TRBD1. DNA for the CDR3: TGTGCCAGCAGCGTACAGGACAGGGGGTATACTGAAGCTTTCTTT. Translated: CASSVQDRGYTEAFF.